The next 22 T cell receptor beta chains were all read from a single sample in a study of blood T cell repertoires in COVID-19. TCRdb keeps only in-frame clones here, not all; method: immunoSEQ multiplex PCR. The data hold about 150,000 clones, with around nine tenths observed a single time. The sequenced sample was peripheral blood. The receptors shown here come from a man in his 60s with active or convalescent COVID-19.

The chain uses TRBV11-2 and TRBJ2-7; 10 bases are a match to TRBD1. Germline CDR1 SGHAT, CDR2 FQNNGV. This CDR3 spans 16 amino acids. Trimming removed 5 bases from V and 7 bases from J; junction bases left unmatched: 14. The CDR3 reads CASSLQGTGALKEQYF. As DNA, the CDR3 is TGTGCCAGCAGCCTCCAGGGGACAGGGGCCCTTAAAGAGCAGTACTTC. The full variable domain, completed using reference TRBV11-2 and TRBJ2-7, is EAGVAQSPRYKIIEKRQSVAFWCNPISGHATLYWYQQILGQGPKLLIQFQNNGVVDDSQLPKDRFSAERLKGVDSTLKIQPAKLEDSAVYLCASSLQGTGALKEQYFGPGTRLTVT.

This chain uses TRBV19 with TRBJ2-3; D is perhaps TRBD1 (5 bases). The V end was cut by 3 bases, the J end by 4 bases, with 20 bases between. In germline, CDR1 is LNHDA, CDR2 SQIVND (reference sequence). This CDR3 is built from 17 residues. Here the CDR3 reads CASSIIPRPGWSDTQYF. Here the CDR3 DNA reads TGTGCCAGTAGTATCATCCCCCGCCCAGGGTGGTCAGATACGCAGTATTTT.

The chain links TRBV4-1 to TRBJ1-1; TRBD1 agrees at 7 bases. V shed 1 base, J shed 5 bases, and the junction held 7 bases outside the gene matches. The CDR3 length is 15 residues. CDR1 and CDR2 from the germline V gene are MGHRA and YSYEKL. CDR3 nucleotides: TGCGCCAGCAGCCAAGGCGGCAGGGGGAGGACTGAAGCTTTCTTT. It translates to CASSQGGRGRTEAFF.

The chain employs TRBV6-6 and TRBJ2-7, with D possibly matching TRBD1 (5 bases). The CDR3 has 13 residues. CDR1 is MNHNY and CDR2 is SVGAGI in the germline V gene (reference sequence). Trimming took 4 bases from V and 9 from J, leaving 16 bases between them. The DNA for the CDR3 is TGTGCCAGCAGTTTTGGGGCTTTCCAAGGGCAGTACTTC. As protein: CASSFGAFQGQYF.

This clone occurred a few times. The chain is built from TRBV5-1 and TRBJ1-4, with unresolved D. Germline assignment: CDR1 SGHRS and CDR2 YFSETQ. V dropped 0 bases and J dropped 8 bases, with 8 bases sitting between them. The CDR3 is made up of 13 amino acids. The DNA for the CDR3 is TGCGCCAGCAGCTTGGCGGTGGGCGAAAAACTGTTTTTT. It encodes CASSLAVGEKLFF.

The V gene is TRBV2, the J gene TRBJ2-5, with 9 bases that match TRBD1. The CDR3 is 14 amino acids. Germline-derived CDR1 and CDR2 are SNHLY and FYNNEI. J gave up 5 bases and V 6 bases, and 7 bases lay outside the gene matches. CDR3 residues: CASRRQGVRETQYF. The CDR3 DNA follows: TGTGCCAGCAGAAGACAGGGGGTCCGGGAGACCCAGTACTTC.

The chain is built from TRBV3-1 (or the pseudogene TRBV3-2) and TRBJ2-3; 11 nucleotides match TRBD2. This CDR3 region has 15 residues. Trimming cost V 4 bases and J 2 bases; bases outside gene matches: 2. Germline loops: CDR1 LGHDT, CDR2 YNNKEL (reference sequence). For the CDR3, the DNA is TGTGCCAGCAGCCCGACTAGCGGGACCACAGATACGCAGTATTTT. It translates to CASSPTSGTTDTQYF.

The chain combines TRBV7-8 with TRBJ1-4; TRBD1 matches 7 bases. In germline, CDR1 is SGHVS, CDR2 FQNEAQ. Trimming removed 5 bases from V and 7 bases from J; junction bases left unmatched: 10. This CDR3 is built from 15 residues. The CDR3: CASSPQTGLAEKLFF. CDR3 in DNA: TGTGCCAGCAGCCCCCAGACAGGGTTGGCTGAAAAACTGTTTTTT.

The chain recombines TRBV29-1 with TRBJ1-3; D remains ambiguous. The CDR3 has 12 amino acids. With 4 bases removed from V and 0 bases from J, the gap between germline ends came to 4 bases. Germline V gene data show CDR1 as SQVTM and CDR2 as ANQGSEA. CDR3 in amino acids: CSVGGSGNTIYF. CDR3 nucleotide sequence: TGCAGCGTTGGCGGCTCTGGAAACACCATATATTTT.

The chain carries TRBV11-2 and TRBJ2-1; TRBD2 aligns across 7 bases. V lost 0 bases and J lost 3; bases outside the gene matches: 8. Germline CDR1 and CDR2: SGHAT and FQNNGV. There are 17 residues in the CDR3. DNA of the CDR3: TGTGCCAGCAGCTTAGATCCCCCAGCGGGATACTACAATGAGCAGTTCTTC. It codes for CASSLDPPAGYYNEQFF.

This chain links TRBV6-5 with TRBJ1-2; possible D gene TRBD1, 5 bases. CDR1 is MNHEY, CDR2 SVGAGI, per germline. V lost 8 bases, J lost 4 bases, and 17 bases lay in between. This CDR3 is 14 amino acids long. The CDR3 DNA reads as TGTGCCAGCCAGATGGGGGGGTTCGGCTATGGCTACACCTTC. Translation gives CASQMGGFGYGYTF.

The chain carries TRBV18 and TRBJ2-7, with 7 bases identical to TRBD1. The CDR3 loop spans 13 amino acids. The germline V gene encodes CDR1 KGHSH and CDR2 LQKENI. The V segment lost 3 bases and the J segment 4 bases; nucleotides outside the gene matches: 3. Here the CDR3 DNA reads TGTGCCAGCTCACCGGGACAGTGGTACGAGCAGTACTTC. Protein: CASSPGQWYEQYF. Variable domain in full (rest from reference TRBV18 and TRBJ2-7): NAGVMQNPRHLVRRRGQEARLRCSPMKGHSHVYWYRQLPEEGLKFMVYLQKENIIDESGMPKERFSAEFPKEGPSILRIQQVVRGDSAAYFCASSPGQWYEQYFGPGTRLTVT.

The rearrangement links TRBV19 to TRBJ1-5, with D possibly matching TRBD1 (5 bases). There are 13 residues in the CDR3. CDR1 is LNHDA, CDR2 SQIVND, per germline (reference sequence). The V end lost 3 bases, the J end lost 11 bases, and 14 bases lay between the germline ends. CDR3 residues: CASSIGSQGSQHF. The CDR3 bases are TGTGCCAGTAGTATTGGCTCCCAGGGTTCCCAGCATTTT.

This clone appeared once. V gene TRBV28 combines with J gene TRBJ1-4, with D maybe TRBD1 (5 bases). This CDR3 contains 14 residues. V shed 6 bases and J shed 8 bases, with 16 bases lying between them. Germline V gene data show CDR1 as MDHEN and CDR2 as SYDVKM. The CDR3 region is CASRRTLRTEKLFF. CDR3 DNA sequence: TGTGCCAGCAGGAGGACACTGCGTACGGAAAAACTGTTTTTT.

CDR3 sequence (DNA): TGTGCCATCAGTGACAGGGGGAACTCTGGAAACACCATATATTTT. Translated, it gives CAISDRGNSGNTIYF. The rearrangement uses TRBV10-3 and TRBJ1-3; 7 bases map to TRBD1. Germline trimming cut 3 bases from V and 0 bases from J; bases unmatched to any gene: 2. CDR1 and CDR2 from the germline V gene are ENHRY and SYGVKD. This CDR3 spans 15 amino acids.

This chain uses TRBV11-2 with TRBJ1-5; D gene uncertain. The CDR3 runs 13 residues. CDR1 SGHAT and CDR2 FQNNGV come from the germline V gene. The V end lost 1 base, the J end lost 1 base, and 2 bases lay between the germline ends. The CDR3: CASSLVSNQPQHF. In DNA form, the CDR3 reads TGTGCCAGCAGCTTAGTAAGCAATCAGCCCCAGCATTTT.

This rearrangement joins TRBV19 to TRBJ2-1; 12 nucleotides match TRBD2. The CDR3 runs to 15 residues. CDR1 and CDR2 from the germline V gene are LNHDA and SQIVND (reference sequence). The ends lost 6 bases at V and 10 bases at J; junction bases unmatched: 10. The CDR3 protein is CASRELAGGSGEQFF. CDR3 in DNA: TGTGCCAGTAGAGAACTAGCGGGAGGTTCCGGAGAGCAGTTCTTC. The full variable domain, in which reference TRBV19 and TRBJ2-1 provide the parts outside the CDR3, is DGGITQSPKYLFRKEGQNVTLSCEQNLNHDAMYWYRQDPGQGLRLIYYSQIVNDFQKGDIAEGYSVSREKKESFPLTVTSAQKNPTAFYLCASRELAGGSGEQFFGPGTRLTVL.

The CDR3 bases are TGTGCCAGCAGAGATCCTAGTCGTTACAGCACAGATACGCAGTATTTT. Translation: CASRDPSRYSTDTQYF. This chain links TRBV27 with TRBJ2-3; no firm D call. The CDR3 has 16 residues. The germline V gene encodes CDR1 MNHEY and CDR2 SMNVEV (reference sequence). V shed 6 bases and J shed 0 bases, with 16 bases lying between them.

The V call is TRBV11-2, the J call TRBJ2-7; TRBD2 is a possible D gene (6 bases). Germline-derived CDR1 and CDR2 are SGHAT and FQNNGV. The CDR3 loop spans 15 amino acids. V lost 5 bases and J 0 bases, leaving 14 bases between the germline ends. The CDR3 spells CASSPSVAASYEQYF. In DNA form, the CDR3 reads TGTGCCAGCAGCCCCAGCGTAGCGGCCTCCTACGAGCAGTACTTC.

The genes are TRBV12-3 or TRBV12-4 and TRBJ2-1; D is perhaps TRBD1 (6 bases). The CDR3 consists of 13 residues. Trimming removed 2 bases from V and 8 bases from J, with 10 bases in between. The DNA of the CDR3 is TGTGCCAGCAGTTTATTGGGGGCTCATGAGCAGTTCTTC. This encodes CASSLLGAHEQFF.

The chain uses TRBV18 and TRBJ2-2; TRBD2 agrees at 9 bases. V dropped 3 bases and J dropped 4; count of bases not matched to a gene: 3. This CDR3 spans 15 amino acids. CDR1 KGHSH and CDR2 LQKENI come from the germline V gene. In nucleotides, the CDR3 is TGTGCCAGCTCACCTAGCGGGAGTGGCACCGGGGAGCTGTTTTTT. Translating gives CASSPSGSGTGELFF.

V is TRBV7-8 and J is TRBJ2-3; TRBD2 matches 10 bases. This CDR3 has 14 amino acids. The J segment lost 4 bases and the V segment lost 5 bases, leaving 3 bases of the junction unmatched. Germline loops: CDR1 SGHVS, CDR2 FQNEAQ. CDR3 loop: CASSPLAGADTQYF. The CDR3, as DNA: TGTGCCAGCAGCCCCCTAGCGGGAGCAGATACGCAGTATTTT. Full variable domain (rest looked up from reference TRBV7-8 and TRBJ2-3): GAGVSQSPRYKVAKRGQDVALRCDPISGHVSLFWYQQALGQGPEFLTYFQNEAQLDKSGLPSDRFFAERPEGSVSTLKIQRTQQEDSAVYLCASSPLAGADTQYFGPGTRLTVL.